These 11 T cell receptor beta chains were all obtained from the same sample, sequenced in a study of blood T cell repertoires in COVID-19. Repertoires were generated with immunoSEQ multiplex PCR, while TCRdb's copy carries only in-frame clones and drops some. The sample holds 130,000 to 150,000 clones, roughly 90% seen once. Sequencing was performed on PBMCs or T cells enriched from blood (not recorded which). Receptors originate from a woman aged 40 to 55 who had been exposed to COVID-19.

A few counts support this clone. This sequence joins TRBV4-2 and TRBJ1-1, with TRBD1 as a possible D gene (5 bases). Looked up from germline, CDR1 is LGHNA and CDR2 is YNFKEQ. Trimming stripped 1 base from V and 4 bases from J, with 10 bases between. This CDR3 has 14 amino acids. CDR3 sequence (DNA): TGTGCCAGCAGCCAAGGGGGCAGGCGCACTGAAGCTTTCTTT. This codes for CASSQGGRRTEAFF.

This chain joins TRBV7-9 and TRBJ2-1; 8 bases align to TRBD2. Losses at the gene ends were 3 bases for V and 9 bases for J; bases not matched to a gene: 7. Per the germline V gene, CDR1 is SEHNR and CDR2 is FQNEAQ (reference sequence). CDR3 size: 14 residues. CDR3 coding DNA: TGTGCCAGCAGCTTCCTGAGAGCGGGAGTTGAGCAGTTCTTC. The encoded protein is CASSFLRAGVEQFF.

The sample holds one count of this clone. This rearrangement joins TRBV7-9 to TRBJ1-2; TRBD1 agrees at 9 bases. The J segment lost 6 bases and the V segment lost 1 base, leaving 6 bases of the junction unmatched. The CDR3 has 15 residues. CDR1 is SEHNR, CDR2 FQNEAQ, per germline (reference sequence). The CDR3 DNA sequence: TGTGCCAGCAGCTTAGGATCCAACAGGGGGCATGGCTACACCTTC. It yields the protein CASSLGSNRGHGYTF.

This chain links TRBV4-3 with TRBJ1-1; D not resolved. This CDR3 comprises 14 residues. V was shortened by 0 bases and J by 4 bases, with 9 bases between the two germline ends. The germline V gene encodes CDR1 LGHNA and CDR2 YSLEER. The CDR3 DNA is TGCGCCAGCAGCCAAGACTTCTTTTCCACTGAAGCTTTCTTT. Translated, it gives CASSQDFFSTEAFF.

The chain employs TRBV5-5 and TRBJ2-1, with 7 bases that match TRBD2. With V trimmed by 0 bases and J by 4 bases, 4 bases remained unmatched. Per germline, CDR1 SGHKS and CDR2 YYEKEE (reference sequence). The CDR3 loop spans 15 amino acids. The CDR3 loop is CASSLEWGGYNEQFF. The CDR3 nucleotides are TGTGCCAGCAGCTTGGAGTGGGGGGGATACAATGAGCAGTTCTTC.

This chain links TRBV29-1 with TRBJ1-2; D gene unclear. V lost 4 bases to trimming and J lost 4 bases, with 10 bases between them. The CDR3 is 12 residues long. Germline V CDR1 and CDR2: SQVTM, ANQGSEA. The CDR3, as DNA: TGCAGCGTTGTGAAGGGAGGCTATGGCTACACCTTC. Its translation is CSVVKGGYGYTF.

This rearrangement joins TRBV3-1 (or the pseudogene TRBV3-2) to TRBJ1-1; TRBD1 matches at 8 bases. The junction had 5 bases not matched to a gene; V was cut back by 4 bases and J by 7 bases. The germline CDR1 and CDR2 sequences are LGHDT and YNNKEL (reference sequence). This CDR3 region has 13 residues. The chain's CDR3 is CASSPTGVYEAFF. CDR3 nucleotides: TGTGCCAGCAGCCCGACAGGGGTTTATGAAGCTTTCTTT.

Notes on this clone: The sample has other DNA sequences that encode this CDR3 too. The V gene is TRBV6-5, the J gene TRBJ1-3; D is unclear. The germline V gene encodes CDR1 MNHEY and CDR2 SVGAGI. The CDR3 has 16 residues. Trimming removed 3 bases at V and 0 bases at J, with 12 bases between. CDR3 loop: CASSYGRGSSGNTIYF. For the CDR3, the DNA is TGTGCCAGCAGTTATGGGAGAGGGTCCTCTGGAAACACCATATATTTT.

The chain has TRBV9 and TRBJ1-2, with 7 bases identical to TRBD1. Trimming took 0 bases from V and 2 from J; bases not matched to a gene: 4. The CDR3 is made up of 15 amino acids. The germline V gene has CDR1 SGDLS and CDR2 YYNGEE. In DNA, the CDR3 is TGTGCCAGCAGCGTAGAAGTACAGGGGAACTATGGCTACACCTTC. It yields the protein CASSVEVQGNYGYTF.

This chain uses TRBV4-1 with TRBJ2-1; 10 bases map to TRBD1. The V segment lost 4 bases and the J segment 8 bases; nucleotides outside the gene matches: 14. The CDR3 is 17 residues long. Per germline, CDR1 MGHRA and CDR2 YSYEKL. The CDR3: CASSRSGTGAPLDEQFF. The DNA for the CDR3 is TGCGCCAGCAGCCGCTCCGGGACAGGGGCACCGCTGGATGAGCAGTTCTTC.

The chain carries TRBV9 and TRBJ2-2, with D unclear. The ends were cut back, 0 bases at V and 3 bases at J, with 9 bases in the middle. This CDR3 comprises 15 residues. Germline V gene data show CDR1 as SGDLS and CDR2 as YYNGEE. The CDR3 DNA sequence: TGTGCCAGCAGCGTAGCCCAGCGAGACACCGGGGAGCTGTTTTTT. Encoded protein: CASSVAQRDTGELFF.